These T cell receptor beta chains were read from a single sample in a study of blood T cell repertoires in COVID-19. Assay used: immunoSEQ multiplex PCR; TCRdb lists only in-frame clones, some missing. The table includes more than 200,000 clones, 82% detected once. Sequencing was performed on peripheral blood. The source of these receptors is a woman older than 75 with active or convalescent COVID-19. Each CDR3 is given with its conserved first and last residue. Each record gives: CDR3 protein, CDR3 DNA, V gene, clone size, J gene, D gene. The D gene is left open where the match is weak. Where a row states a size, it is once, few, many or the class of an expanded clone; other rows omit it.

CAWSVRGTSLGEQYF TGTGCCTGGAGTGTACGGGGGACTAGCTTGGGCGAGCAGTACTTC TRBV30 . TRBJ2-7 TRBD2
CASSTGVRGYTF TGTGCCAGCAGTACAGGGGTTCGGGGCTACACCTTC TRBV2 few TRBJ1-2 TRBD1
CAWTAGSLLNTEAFF TGTGCCTGGACGGCCGGGTCCCTTCTGAACACTGAAGCTTTCTTT TRBV30 . TRBJ1-1 .
CASSPGGGSNQPQHF TGTGCCAGCAGCCCTGGGGGGGGGAGCAATCAGCCCCAGCATTTT TRBV2 . TRBJ1-5 .
CASSLQGADTEAFF TGTGCCAGCAGTTTACAGGGGGCGGACACTGAAGCTTTCTTT TRBV2 . TRBJ1-1 TRBD1
CASRMGQRDTIYF TGTGCCAGCAGAATGGGACAGAGGGACACCATATATTTT TRBV28 . TRBJ1-3 TRBD1
CASSQVQRAGGGGQYF TGTGCCAGCAGCCAAGTGCAGCGAGCGGGAGGGGGCGGGCAGTATTTT TRBV3-1/TRBV3-2 . TRBJ2-3 TRBD2
CATSRDRRLNTEAFF TGTGCCACCAGCAGAGATCGGAGATTGAACACTGAAGCTTTCTTT TRBV15 . TRBJ1-1 .
CASSTGGRNTIYF TGTGCCAGCAGTACAGGGGGTAGAAACACCATATATTTT TRBV28 few TRBJ1-3 TRBD1
CASSLASGDHYEQYF TGCGCCAGCAGCTTGGCTAGCGGGGACCATTACGAGCAGTACTTC TRBV5-1 . TRBJ2-7 TRBD2